The TCR beta chain under discussion was sequenced for a study of PD-L1 blockade in urothelial cancer. The overall study: Enrolled patients had been treated previously with 0 to 3 chemotherapy regimens.

As concerns this clone: Antigen: not known.

Points from the study as a whole: Lower pretreatment blood TCR clonality, under the median, predicted better survival, researchers reported. At 3 weeks on treatment, tumor-associated clones expanded more with durable benefit.

Measured with immunoSEQ multiplex PCR; TCRdb has only the in-frame clones, and not every one. This table has about 39,000 clones, about 89% appearing once. With V trimmed by 4 bases and J by 4 bases, 2 bases remained unmatched. This CDR3 spans 15 amino acids. Germline V gives CDR1 MDHEN, CDR2 SYDVKM. The time point denotes: pretreatment peripheral blood. This chain connects TRBV28 to TRBJ2-2; the match to TRBD1 covers 11 bases. This sequence was found in an older woman with urothelial cancer. This specimen consisted of PBMCs, obtained around atezolizumab (anti-PD-L1) treatment. CDR3 region: CASSWGTGGTGELFF. The CDR3 coding sequence is TGTGCCAGCAGTTGGGGGACAGGGGGCACCGGGGAGCTGTTTTTT.